This entry features one T cell receptor beta chain sequence. Its specificity is not known. Clones were sequenced by immunoSEQ multiplex PCR, and TCRdb holds only the in-frame ones, with some missing. The table lists tens of thousands of clones, more than 75% of them singletons. Trimming cost V 2 bases and J 7 bases, with 9 bases left between them. The CDR3 loop spans 13 amino acids. From germline, CDR1 is SGHRS and CDR2 YFSETQ. The data stem from a study of cytomegalovirus exposure and HLA in healthy donors. Study observations and caveats: Overall, around 160 TCR beta chains were annotated as cytomegalovirus-associated.

V gene TRBV5-1 combines with J gene TRBJ1-4, with D possibly matching TRBD1 (6 bases). Sequencing used PBMCs. This clonotype was sampled from a man under 40 in good health and CMV-seronegative. DNA of the CDR3: TGCGCCAGCAGCTTAACAGGGTTTGAAAAACTGTTTTTT. Amino acid sequence: CASSLTGFEKLFF.